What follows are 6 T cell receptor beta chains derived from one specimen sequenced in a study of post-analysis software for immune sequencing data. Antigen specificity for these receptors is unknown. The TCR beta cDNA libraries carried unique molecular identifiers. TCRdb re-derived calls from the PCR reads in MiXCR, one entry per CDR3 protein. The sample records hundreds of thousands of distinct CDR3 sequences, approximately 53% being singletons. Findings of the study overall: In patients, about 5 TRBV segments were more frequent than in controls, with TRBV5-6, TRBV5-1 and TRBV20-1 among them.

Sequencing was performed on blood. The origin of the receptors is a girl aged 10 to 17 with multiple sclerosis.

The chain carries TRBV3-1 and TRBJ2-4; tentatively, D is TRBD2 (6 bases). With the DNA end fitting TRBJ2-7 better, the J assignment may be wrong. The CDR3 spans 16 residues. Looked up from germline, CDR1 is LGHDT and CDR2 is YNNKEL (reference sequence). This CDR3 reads CASSQEDRREAYEQYF. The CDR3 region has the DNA TGTGCCAGCAGCCAAGAAGATAGGAGGGAGGCCTACGAGCAGTACTTC.

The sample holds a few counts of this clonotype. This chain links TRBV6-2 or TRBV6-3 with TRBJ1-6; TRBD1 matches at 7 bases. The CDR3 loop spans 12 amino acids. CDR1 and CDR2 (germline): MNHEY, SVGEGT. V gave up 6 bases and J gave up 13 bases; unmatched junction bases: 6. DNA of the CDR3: TGTGCCAGCAGGACAGGGCTGGGTCCCCTCCACTTT. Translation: CASRTGLGPLHF.

CDR3 nucleotide sequence: TGTGCCAGCACGGTGGCGGGAACCGCCTCCCTCTATGGCTACACCTTC. Protein: CASTVAGTASLYGYTF. The gene calls are TRBV9 and TRBJ1-2, with D unclear. V was trimmed by 6 bases and J by 4 bases, leaving 22 bases between them. From germline, CDR1 is SGDLS and CDR2 YYNGEE. The CDR3 has 16 amino acids. Filled out from reference TRBV9 and TRBJ1-2, the complete variable domain reads DSGVTQTPKHLITATGQRVTLRCSPRSGDLSVYWYQQSLDQGLQFLIQYYNGEERAKGNILERFSAQQFPDLHSELNLSSLELGDSALYFCASTVAGTASLYGYTFGSGTRLTVV.

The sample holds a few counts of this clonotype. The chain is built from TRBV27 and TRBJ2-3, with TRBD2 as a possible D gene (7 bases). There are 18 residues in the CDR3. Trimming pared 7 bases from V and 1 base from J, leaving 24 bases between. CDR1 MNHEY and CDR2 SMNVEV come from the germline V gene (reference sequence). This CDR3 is CASTSVFVGGLGTDTQYF. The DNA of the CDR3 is TGTGCCAGCACCTCCGTCTTCGTGGGGGGGCTTGGCACAGATACGCAGTATTTT.

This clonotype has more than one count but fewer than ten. The chain's CDR3 is CASSLLLDLTGGSYEQYF. DNA for the CDR3: TGCGCCAGCAGCTTGCTCCTCGATCTGACAGGGGGTTCCTACGAGCAGTACTTC. The chain couples TRBV5-1 to TRBJ2-7; 9 bases line up with TRBD1. Germline lookup yields CDR1 SGHRS and CDR2 YFSETQ. The CDR3 is 18 amino acids. Trimming removed 1 base from V and 1 base from J; junction bases left unmatched: 12.

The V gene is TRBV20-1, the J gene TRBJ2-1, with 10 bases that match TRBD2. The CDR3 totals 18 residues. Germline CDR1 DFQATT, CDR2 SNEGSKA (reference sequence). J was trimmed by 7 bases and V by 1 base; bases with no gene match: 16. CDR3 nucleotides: TGCAGTGCTAGAGTGGCTAGCGGGGGACCCCTCCCTTGGAATGAGCAGTTCTTC. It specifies CSARVASGGPLPWNEQFF.